This is a list of T cell receptor beta chains from one sample in a study of blood T cell repertoires in COVID-19. TCRdb's copy holds only in-frame clones and misses some; the assay was immunoSEQ multiplex PCR. The sample carries approximately 250,000 clones, 70% to 90% recorded once. Sequencing was done on a sample of PBMCs or T cells enriched from blood (not recorded which). The receptors stem from a woman aged 30 to 39 who had recovered from COVID-19. CDR3s include the opening cysteine and the closing phenylalanine or tryptophan. A D gene is named only where the DNA matches it firmly. Where a row states a size, it is once, few, many or the class of an expanded clone; other rows omit it.

J | size | V | D | DNA | CDR3
TRBJ1-1 | few | TRBV28 | . | TGTGCCAGCAGTCCCAGGACAGCGAACACTGAAGCTTTCTTT | CASSPRTANTEAFF
TRBJ2-3 | . | TRBV9 | TRBD2 | TGTGCCAGCAGCGTTCTCGGCGGGAGGCCAGATACGCAGTATTTT | CASSVLGGRPDTQYF
TRBJ1-6 | few | TRBV28 | . | TGTGCCAGCAGTCGAGAAACGACAGTCTCACCCCTCCACTTT | CASSRETTVSPLHF
TRBJ2-7 | . | TRBV28 | . | TGTGCCAGCACCAATTCCGGGAGCTCCTACGAGCAGTACTTC | CASTNSGSSYEQYF
TRBJ1-6 | . | TRBV11-3 | . | TGTGCCAGCAGCCCGCGGGGGGGCCAGTCACCCCTCCACTTT | CASSPRGGQSPLHF
TRBJ2-1 | once | TRBV27 | TRBD2 | TGTGCCAGCAGTCCATTAGCGGGGGGTAACTACAATGAGCAGTTCTTC | CASSPLAGGNYNEQFF
TRBJ2-1 | . | TRBV9 | . | TGTGCCAGCAGCGTACGTGGACTCCTAATCGATGAGCAGTTCTTC | CASSVRGLLIDEQFF
TRBJ1-5 | . | TRBV28 | . | TGTGCCAGCATTAATAGCAATCAGCCCCAGCATTTT | CASINSNQPQHF
TRBJ2-2 | once | TRBV11-3 | TRBD2 | TGTGCCAGCAGCGGGACTAGCGGGGGACCTTACACCGGGGAGCTGTTTTTT | CASSGTSGGPYTGELFF
TRBJ2-7 | . | TRBV6-5 | . | TGTGCCAGCAGCTATGGGGCGGGGCTCTACGAGCAGTACTTC | CASSYGAGLYEQYF
TRBJ2-3 | . | TRBV11-3 | . | TGTGCCAGCAGCCCCGGAGGGTACGGCACGCAGTATTTT | CASSPGGYGTQYF
TRBJ2-7 | few | TRBV27 | . | TGTGCCAGCAGTTTCGGGTACGAGCAGTACTTC | CASSFGYEQYF
TRBJ1-1 | once | TRBV9 | . | TGTGCCAGCAGCGTAGAAGTGGGAGGGTACACTGAAGCTTTCTTT | CASSVEVGGYTEAFF
TRBJ2-7 | . | TRBV5-6 | TRBD1 | TGTGCCAGCAGCGAGGAGGTTCGACAGGGGGCGGGGGAGCAGTACTTC | CASSEEVRQGAGEQYF
TRBJ2-2 | . | TRBV7-8 | TRBD2 | TGTGCCAGCAGCTTAGTAGCGGGGGAGTACACCGGGGAGCTGTTTTTT | CASSLVAGEYTGELFF
TRBJ2-7 | . | TRBV2 | . | TGTGCCAGCAGCTATCTGGGGGGATCCTACGAGCAGTACTTC | CASSYLGGSYEQYF
TRBJ2-3 | . | TRBV7-3 | TRBD2 | TGTGCCAGCAGCTCGACAGCGGGGGGGGGATATCGCACAGATACGCAGTATTTT | CASSSTAGGGYRTDTQYF
TRBJ2-3 | once | TRBV6-4 | TRBD2 | TGTGCCAGCAGTGACTCATTCCTAGCGGGGGATACGCAGTATTTT | CASSDSFLAGDTQYF
TRBJ2-7 | . | TRBV6-1 | TRBD1 | TGTGCCAGCAGTGAAATTGGGGACAGTTACTACGAGCAGTACTTC | CASSEIGDSYYEQYF
TRBJ2-1 | . | TRBV24-1 | TRBD1 | TGTGCCACCAGTGATTTCAACAGGGGACGGGGAGCCTACAATGAGCAGTTCTTC | CATSDFNRGRGAYNEQFF
TRBJ1-6 | . | TRBV4-1 | TRBD1 | TGCGCCAGCAGCCAACAACCGGGACAGGGGGCTAGGAATTCACCCCTCCACTTT | CASSQQPGQGARNSPLHF
TRBJ2-1 | . | TRBV19 | TRBD2 | TGTGCCAGTAATTCCGGGGGGAGCTCCTACAATGAGCAGTTCTTC | CASNSGGSSYNEQFF
TRBJ1-5 | once | TRBV30 | . | TGTGCCTGGAGCGGGGGAGGACTGATGGAGCCCCAGCATTTT | CAWSGGGLMEPQHF
TRBJ1-2 | once | TRBV7-2 | . | TGTGCCAGCAGCCCCCAAAAGGCGGGCTTTTATGGCTACACCTTC | CASSPQKAGFYGYTF
TRBJ2-1 | . | TRBV5-1 | TRBD2 | TGCGCCAGCAGCATGCGGGGGAGGGGTGAGCAGTTCTTC | CASSMRGRGEQFF
TRBJ2-3 | . | TRBV6-5 | TRBD1 | TGTGCCAGCAGCCGGGACAGCAGCACAGATACGCAGTATTTT | CASSRDSSTDTQYF
TRBJ2-1 | . | TRBV3-1/TRBV3-2 | TRBD2 | TGTGCCAGCAGCCAAGATAGGACCGGGAGGGGGCAGTTCTTC | CASSQDRTGRGQFF
TRBJ1-6 | . | TRBV5-4 | . | TGTGCCAGCAGCTCCTGGGCCGGGGGATCTAATTCACCCCTCCACTTT | CASSSWAGGSNSPLHF
TRBJ2-3 | few | TRBV28 | . | TGTGCCAGCAGTTCGTCATTCGGGGTAATTGGCACAGATACGCAGTATTTT | CASSSSFGVIGTDTQYF
TRBJ1-2 | . | TRBV9 | TRBD1 | TGTGCCAGCAGTCCTGGGGGACAGGGCCATGGCTACACCTTC | CASSPGGQGHGYTF
TRBJ1-5 | . | TRBV18 | . | TGTGCCAGCTCACCGGACTTCAATCAGCCCCAGCATTTT | CASSPDFNQPQHF
TRBJ2-5 | . | TRBV10-2 | TRBD2 | TGCGCCAGCAGTGAACTAGCGGGGCTCCAAGAGACCCAGTACTTC | CASSELAGLQETQYF